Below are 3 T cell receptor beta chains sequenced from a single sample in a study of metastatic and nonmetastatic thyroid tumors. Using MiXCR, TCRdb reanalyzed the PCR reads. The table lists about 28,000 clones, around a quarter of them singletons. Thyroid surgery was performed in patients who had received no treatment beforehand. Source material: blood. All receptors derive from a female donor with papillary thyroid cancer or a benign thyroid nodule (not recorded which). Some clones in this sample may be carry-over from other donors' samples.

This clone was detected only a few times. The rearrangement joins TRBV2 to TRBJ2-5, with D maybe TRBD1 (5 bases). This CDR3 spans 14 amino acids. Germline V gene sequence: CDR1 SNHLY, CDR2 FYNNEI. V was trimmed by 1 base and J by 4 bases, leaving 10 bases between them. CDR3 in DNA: TGTGCCAGCAGTGAAGGGGGCGGTGTAGAGACCCAGTACTTC. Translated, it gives CASSEGGGVETQYF.

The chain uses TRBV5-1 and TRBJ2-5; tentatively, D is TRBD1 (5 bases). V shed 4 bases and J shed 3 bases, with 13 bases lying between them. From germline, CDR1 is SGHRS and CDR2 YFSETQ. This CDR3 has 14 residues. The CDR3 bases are TGCGCCAGCAGCCCGGACACGCCTGAAGAGACCCAGTACTTC. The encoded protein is CASSPDTPEETQYF.

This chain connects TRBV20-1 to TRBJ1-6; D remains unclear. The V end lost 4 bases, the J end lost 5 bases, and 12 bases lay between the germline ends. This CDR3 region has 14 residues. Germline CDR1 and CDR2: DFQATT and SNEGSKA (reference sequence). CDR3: CSAKVGRNNSPLHF. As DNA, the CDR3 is TGCAGTGCTAAGGTTGGCAGAAATAATTCACCCCTCCACTTT.